This paragraph reports one T cell receptor beta chain. Trimming cost V 5 bases and J 6 bases; bases outside gene matches: 5. The CDR3 has 14 amino acids. Per germline, CDR1 SGHTA and CDR2 FQGNSA. The record originates from a study of lymphopenia after photon versus proton radiotherapy. The method was immunoSEQ multiplex PCR; TCRdb's version includes in-frame clones alone and lacks a portion of them. The sample has some 30,000 clones; around 94% are singletons. This sequence originates from a woman aged 45-65 years with cholangiocarcinoma. The material was peripheral blood, obtained from a patient treated with photon-based radiotherapy. The chain links TRBV7-2 to TRBJ1-1; 11 bases map to TRBD1. In DNA, the CDR3 is TGTGCCAGCAGCACAAGGACAGGGGGCGCTGAAGCTTTCTTT. Its translation: CASSTRTGGAEAFF.